This T cell receptor beta chain comes out of a study of cytomegalovirus exposure and HLA in healthy donors. Germline CDR1 and CDR2: SQVTM and ANQGSEA. The CDR3 length is 15 residues. With 0 bases removed from V and 1 base from J, the gap between germline ends came to 12 bases. Clones were sequenced by immunoSEQ multiplex PCR, and TCRdb holds only the in-frame ones, with some missing. The sample yields around 99,000 clones, roughly 90% seen once. This clone was observed a handful of times. The TCR originated in a woman under 30 in good health and CMV-seronegative. Sequencing was performed on PBMCs. This chain links TRBV29-1 with TRBJ1-2, with unresolved D. DNA of the CDR3: TGCAGCGTTGAAGACCCGATGGAGGGTAACTATGGCTACACCTTC. Protein: CSVEDPMEGNYGYTF.